The 30 T cell receptor beta chains listed next were all sequenced from one sample in a study of immune cell composition in non-small cell lung cancer. Produced via immunoSEQ multiplex PCR; TCRdb's table is partial and in-frame only. The sample lists fewer than 4,500 clones; around 62% were seen once. The sample consisted of lung tumor tissue. The receptors were gathered from a human donor with non-small cell lung cancer.

V and J are TRBV11-2 and TRBJ2-1, with a tentative D call TRBD2 (6 bases). V was shortened by 5 bases and J by 4 bases, with 9 bases between the two germline ends. The CDR3 is made up of 13 amino acids. The germline V gene encodes CDR1 SGHAT and CDR2 FQNNGV. The CDR3 DNA reads as TGTGCCAGCAGCGGGACTGCTTACAATGAGCAGTTCTTC. Translated: CASSGTAYNEQFF.

The chain is built from TRBV7-8 and TRBJ1-2; 7 bases fit TRBD1. The CDR3 loop spans 13 amino acids. The germline V gene has CDR1 SGHVS and CDR2 FQNEAQ. V shed 4 bases and J 2 bases; nucleotides not matched to a gene: 1. CDR3 loop: CASSSTGNYGYTF. For the CDR3, the DNA is TGTGCCAGCAGCTCGACAGGGAACTATGGCTACACCTTC.

The chain has TRBV9 and TRBJ2-1, with 12 bases fitting TRBD2. The CDR3 loop spans 16 amino acids. Germline V lookup: CDR1 SGDLS, CDR2 YYNGEE. The ends lost 4 bases at V and 5 bases at J; junction bases unmatched: 7. The CDR3 region has the DNA TGTGCCAGCAGCATAAGACTAGCGGGGGCCAACAATGAGCAGTTCTTC. Translated, it gives CASSIRLAGANNEQFF.

This clone has more than one count but fewer than ten. The rearrangement links TRBV2 to TRBJ2-7; D is unclear. V was clipped by 6 bases and J by 3 bases, with 6 bases between them. CDR3 length: 11 residues. Per the germline V gene, CDR1 is SNHLY and CDR2 is FYNNEI. CDR3 DNA: TGTGCCAGCAGCCGAGGCTACGAGCAGTACTTC. Its translation is CASSRGYEQYF.

This chain's CDR3 is CASSLGTGADTEAFF. CDR3 in DNA: TGTGCCAGCAGCTTGGGGACAGGGGCGGACACTGAAGCTTTCTTT. The V call is TRBV7-6, the J call TRBJ1-1; 10 bases align to TRBD1. Germline loops: CDR1 SGHVS, CDR2 FNYEAQ. V lost 3 bases, J lost 3 bases, and 4 bases stayed unmatched. The CDR3 totals 15 residues.

The genes are TRBV19 and TRBJ2-5, with TRBD2 as a possible D gene (5 bases). This CDR3 comprises 13 residues. V lost 6 bases and J lost 10, with 18 bases in between. Germline CDR1 and CDR2: LNHDA and SQIVND (reference sequence). The CDR3 nucleotides read TGTGCCAGTAGGAAAGGGAACGGGGAAGTCCAGTACTTC. It specifies CASRKGNGEVQYF.

This clone was seen a few times. CDR3 region: CASRRTNSYEQYF. The CDR3 DNA reads as TGTGCCAGCAGAAGGACAAACTCCTACGAGCAGTACTTC. The V call is TRBV7-2, the J call TRBJ2-7; the D gene is possibly TRBD1 (5 bases). This CDR3 comprises 13 residues. V lost 6 bases and J 0 bases, leaving 9 bases between the germline ends. Looked up from germline, CDR1 is SGHTA and CDR2 is FQGNSA.

This clone showed up just once. The chain combines TRBV7-6 with TRBJ2-2, with 9 bases that match TRBD1. In germline, CDR1 is SGHVS, CDR2 FNYEAQ. Losses at the gene ends were 5 bases for V and 7 bases for J; bases not matched to a gene: 8. The CDR3 runs 15 residues. For the CDR3, the DNA is TGTGCCAGCAGCCCCGGGACAGGGTTTGACGGGGAGCTGTTTTTT. Protein sequence: CASSPGTGFDGELFF.

This CDR3 is CASRTTGVNTGELFF. DNA for the CDR3: TGTGCCAGCAGAACGACAGGAGTAAACACCGGGGAGCTGTTTTTT. The J gene is TRBJ2-2, the V gene TRBV6-5; perhaps TRBD1 as D (6 bases). The germline gives CDR1 MNHEY, CDR2 SVGAGI. The V end lost 6 bases, the J end lost 2 bases, and 13 bases lay between the germline ends. This CDR3 has 15 residues.

The chain has TRBV4-3 and TRBJ1-1; D may be TRBD1 (5 bases). The CDR3 runs 14 residues. The V gene's germline CDR1 is LGHNA and CDR2 YSLEER. Trimming took 2 bases from V and 4 from J, leaving 11 bases between them. DNA of the CDR3: TGCGCCAGCAGCCAATGGGGGGAAGGCACTGAAGCTTTCTTT. Translated, it gives CASSQWGEGTEAFF.

This sequence joins TRBV10-3 and TRBJ2-7; 8 bases are shared with TRBD1. Trimming cost V 7 bases and J 2 bases; bases outside gene matches: 7. CDR1 is ENHRY and CDR2 is SYGVKD in the germline V gene. The CDR3 has 14 residues. The CDR3 DNA is TGTGCCATCACGGAAACAGGGGGAGCCTACGAGCAGTACTTC. Its translation: CAITETGGAYEQYF.

The rearrangement uses TRBV29-1 and TRBJ2-5; TRBD2 is a possible D gene (6 bases). V lost 3 bases and J 5 bases, leaving 10 bases between the germline ends. This CDR3 has 12 amino acids. Per the germline V gene, CDR1 is SQVTM and CDR2 is ANQGSEA. The CDR3 is CSVEGGRETQYF. The CDR3 coding sequence is TGCAGCGTTGAGGGGGGAAGGGAGACCCAGTACTTC.

The rearrangement uses TRBV5-1 and TRBJ1-1; 9 bases align to TRBD1. This CDR3 is 14 amino acids long. Germline loops: CDR1 SGHRS, CDR2 YFSETQ. After removal of 0 bases from V and 5 bases from J, the junction contained 2 bases not matched to a gene. CDR3 sequence reads: CASSLDRGRTEAFF. The CDR3 DNA is TGCGCCAGCAGCTTGGACAGGGGGCGGACTGAAGCTTTCTTT.

This clone was counted between two and nine times. The chain uses TRBV7-8 and TRBJ1-1; 9 bases agree with TRBD1. This CDR3 region has 15 residues. Germline CDR1 and CDR2: SGHVS and FQNEAQ. Trimming removed 5 bases from V and 4 bases from J; junction bases left unmatched: 8. The CDR3 loop reads CASSRQGGLATEAFF. Written as DNA, the CDR3 is TGTGCCAGCAGCAGACAGGGGGGTTTGGCCACTGAAGCTTTCTTT.

This clone has just a few counts. The chain combines TRBV27 with TRBJ1-5; 7 nucleotides align to TRBD1. The CDR3 consists of 14 residues. Germline lookup yields CDR1 MNHEY and CDR2 SMNVEV (reference sequence). V gave up 4 bases and J gave up 2 bases; unmatched junction bases: 2. CDR3 coding DNA: TGTGCCAGCAGTTACGACAGGGGCAATCAGCCCCAGCATTTT. It encodes CASSYDRGNQPQHF.

This clone was detected once. V is TRBV25-1 and J is TRBJ2-5, with D perhaps TRBD1 (6 bases). The germline CDR1 and CDR2 sequences are MGHDK and SYGVNS. The CDR3 runs 11 residues. The CDR3 here is CAYRVQETQYF. The DNA for the CDR3 is TGTGCGTACAGGGTCCAAGAGACCCAGTACTTC.

The chain is built from TRBV9 and TRBJ1-2; D call uncertain. Germline loops: CDR1 SGDLS, CDR2 YYNGEE. Trimming shortened V by 0 bases and J by 3 bases, and 15 bases separated the two germline ends. CDR3 length: 16 amino acids. The CDR3 DNA follows: TGTGCCAGCAGCGTAGCTCTAGACGGTATCGACTATGGCTACACCTTC. Encoded protein: CASSVALDGIDYGYTF.

The chain recombines TRBV7-8 with TRBJ1-2, with 8 nucleotides matching TRBD1. The CDR3 loop spans 12 amino acids. CDR1 is SGHVS and CDR2 is FQNEAQ in the germline V gene. The J segment lost 10 bases and the V segment lost 7 bases, leaving 8 bases of the junction unmatched. CDR3 residues: CASTPGGNVYTF. The CDR3 DNA reads as TGTGCCAGCACCCCAGGGGGCAACGTCTACACCTTC.

The chain links TRBV10-3 to TRBJ1-1; the D gene is possibly TRBD1 (5 bases). CDR3 length equals 15 residues. The germline V gene has CDR1 ENHRY and CDR2 SYGVKD. V shed 4 bases and J shed 3 bases, with 15 bases lying between them. CDR3 loop: CAISGEGDSDTEAFF. For the CDR3, the DNA is TGTGCCATCAGTGGAGAAGGGGATTCGGACACTGAAGCTTTCTTT.

The V and J genes are TRBV4-3 and TRBJ2-5; possibly TRBD2 for D (7 bases). The V gene's germline CDR1 is LGHNA and CDR2 YSLEER. The V gene lost 0 bases and the J gene lost 8 bases, with 16 bases spanning the gap. This CDR3 contains 15 residues. As DNA, the CDR3 is TGCGCCAGCAGCCAAGATACGGGGGGCCCCGGAACCCAGTACTTC. It yields the protein CASSQDTGGPGTQYF.

This clone was found a few times. The chain carries TRBV10-1 and TRBJ2-1; 9 nucleotides agree with TRBD2. This CDR3 is built from 24 residues. J lost 0 bases, V lost 0 bases, and 24 bases had no gene match. The germline CDR1 and CDR2 sequences are WNHNN and SYGVQD (reference sequence). This chain's CDR3 is CASSESPGLCSGGRELSSYNEQFF. The CDR3, as DNA: TGCGCCAGCAGTGAGTCCCCCGGCCTTTGTTCTGGCGGGAGGGAATTAAGCTCCTACAATGAGCAGTTCTTC.

The genes are TRBV6-5 and TRBJ1-2; possible D gene TRBD1, 6 bases. V gave up 4 bases and J gave up 0 bases, with 15 bases separating them. The CDR3 length is 16 residues. Germline V gives CDR1 MNHEY, CDR2 SVGAGI. In DNA, the CDR3 is TGTGCCAGCAGTTCTCAACCGGGACAAGCTAACTATGGCTACACCTTC. It translates to CASSSQPGQANYGYTF.

The chain combines TRBV4-1 with TRBJ2-1, with 9 bases identical to TRBD2. This CDR3 has 16 residues. The germline V gene has CDR1 MGHRA and CDR2 YSYEKL. Trimming cost V 1 base and J 5 bases; bases outside gene matches: 6. CDR3 sequence (DNA): TGCGCCAGCAGCCAAGTGCGGGAGGGGGCTAACAATGAGCAGTTCTTC. Protein sequence: CASSQVREGANNEQFF.

The V gene is TRBV18, the J gene TRBJ2-6; TRBD1 might be the D (6 bases). CDR3 length: 17 amino acids. Germline CDR1 and CDR2: KGHSH and LQKENI. V lost 2 bases to trimming and J lost 2 bases, with 13 bases between them. The CDR3 loop is CASSPIPTGAGANVLTF. The CDR3 DNA reads TGTGCCAGCTCACCAATCCCGACAGGTGCTGGGGCCAACGTCCTGACTTTC.

In this sample, this clone turned up a few times. The chain carries TRBV5-8 and TRBJ2-1; 11 nucleotides match TRBD1. J was trimmed by 15 bases and V by 2 bases; bases with no gene match: 13. Germline-derived CDR1 and CDR2 are SGHTS and YDEGEE. CDR3 size: 15 residues. The CDR3 nucleotides read TGTGCCAGCAGCTTAACCGGGACAGGGGGTGGTTCTTCGTTCTTC. It translates to CASSLTGTGGGSSFF.

The chain employs TRBV19 and TRBJ1-2; 8 bases line up with TRBD1. Trimming cost V 5 bases and J 3 bases; bases outside gene matches: 5. The length of the CDR3 is 14 residues. Germline V gene data show CDR1 as LNHDA and CDR2 as SQIVND (reference sequence). CDR3 nucleotides: TGTGCCAGTAGTGTTCAGGGGGCGTACTATGGCTACACCTTC. Protein sequence: CASSVQGAYYGYTF.

This sequence joins TRBV7-2 and TRBJ1-2; D gene ambiguous. V lost 6 bases and J 6 bases, leaving 14 bases between the germline ends. From germline, CDR1 is SGHTA and CDR2 FQGNSA. The CDR3 extends over 13 amino acids. For the CDR3, the DNA is TGTGCCAGCAGTCATTCCCGGGAAGATGGCTACACCTTC. It codes for CASSHSREDGYTF. Together with reference TRBV7-2 and TRBJ1-2, the CDR3 gives the full variable domain: GAGVSQSPSNKVTEKGKDVELRCDPISGHTALYWYRQSLGQGLEFLIYFQGNSAPDKSGLPSDRFSAERTGGSVSTLTIQRTQQEDSAVYLCASSHSREDGYTFGSGTRLTVV.

The CDR3 region has the DNA TGCGCCAGCAGCGCTTTTAACTTGGTGGAGACCCAGTACTTC. It is translated as CASSAFNLVETQYF. This sequence joins TRBV5-1 and TRBJ2-5; D is unresolved. CDR1 and CDR2 from the germline V gene are SGHRS and YFSETQ. The CDR3 sequence is 14 residues long. V shed 4 bases and J shed 5 bases, with 15 bases lying between them.

The rearrangement joins TRBV2 to TRBJ1-6, with 7 bases that match TRBD1. The J segment lost 6 bases and the V segment lost 6 bases, leaving 5 bases of the junction unmatched. CDR1 SNHLY and CDR2 FYNNEI come from the germline V gene. There are 14 residues in the CDR3. The CDR3 spells CASRRQGVNSPLHF. The DNA for the CDR3 is TGTGCCAGCAGACGACAGGGCGTTAATTCACCCCTCCACTTT.

The gene calls are TRBV4-3 and TRBJ2-5; TRBD1 aligns across 8 bases. Judging by the DNA end, TRBJ2-7 fits better; the J call may be wrong. Per the germline V gene, CDR1 is LGHNA and CDR2 is YSLEER. This CDR3 has 15 amino acids. The CDR3: CASSQDLGQGYEQYF. CDR3 DNA: TGCGCCAGCAGCCAAGATCTCGGACAGGGCTACGAGCAGTACTTC.